The entry that follows covers one TCR beta chain sequence. The antigen is undetermined. The CDR3 contains 12 residues. Trimming stripped 5 bases from V and 7 bases from J, with 9 bases between. The germline CDR1 and CDR2 sequences are MNHNS and SASEGT. The entry originates in a study of T cell repertoires in cytomegalovirus infection. Study-level results: Across the ex vivo response, the dominant clonotypes were HLA-C-restricted CMV-specific TCR beta clonotypes. Carriers of CMV plus the relevant HLA were identified by cumulative public TCR beta family frequency.

TCRdb redid the calling of the reads with MiXCR, one entry per CDR3 protein. Among 150,000 to 200,000 distinct CDR3 sequences listed, approximately 14% were seen once. Input material: PBMCs. The clonotype was recovered from a human donor in good health (CMV status not recorded). Some clones in this sample may be carry-over from other donors' samples. The V and J genes are TRBV6-1 and TRBJ1-5; D is unclear. The CDR3 spells CASSPLRQPQHF. CDR3 nucleotide sequence: TGTGCCAGCAGTCCCTTGCGGCAGCCCCAGCATTTT.